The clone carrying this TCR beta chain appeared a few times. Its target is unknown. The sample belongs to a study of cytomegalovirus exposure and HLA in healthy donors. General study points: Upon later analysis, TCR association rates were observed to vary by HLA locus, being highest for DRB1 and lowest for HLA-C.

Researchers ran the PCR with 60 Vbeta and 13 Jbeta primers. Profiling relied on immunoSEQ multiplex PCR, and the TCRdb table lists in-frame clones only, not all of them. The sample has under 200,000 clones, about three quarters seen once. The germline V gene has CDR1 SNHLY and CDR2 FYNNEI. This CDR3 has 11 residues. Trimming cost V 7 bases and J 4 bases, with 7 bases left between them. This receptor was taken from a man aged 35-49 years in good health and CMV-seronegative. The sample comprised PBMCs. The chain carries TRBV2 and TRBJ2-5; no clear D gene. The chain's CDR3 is CASTVRETQYF. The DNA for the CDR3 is TGTGCCAGCACCGTCAGAGAGACCCAGTACTTC.